This T cell receptor beta chain was sequenced during a study of blood T cell repertoires in COVID-19. Per the original methods: Reference gene primer amplification gave estimated nucleated cell counts. The method was immunoSEQ multiplex PCR; TCRdb's version includes in-frame clones alone and lacks a portion of them. Clone size and V and J calls were adopted from that table, with D and trimming inferred from the DNA. This table holds around 190,000 clones, 70% to 85% found once. Germline CDR1 and CDR2: SGHRS and YFSETQ. The germline V and J ends were trimmed by 1 base and 6 bases, with 5 bases remaining between them. The CDR3 is made up of 11 amino acids.

This clonotype originated in a woman in her thirties who had recovered from COVID-19. The specimen was PBMCs or T cells enriched from blood (not recorded which). The chain couples TRBV5-1 to TRBJ2-7; D unclear. CDR3 protein: CASSLKSEQYF. CDR3 coding DNA: TGCGCCAGCAGCTTGAAGAGCGAGCAGTACTTC. Complete variable domain (other parts from reference TRBV5-1 and TRBJ2-7): KAGVTQTPRYLIKTRGQQVTLSCSPISGHRSVSWYQQTPGQGLQFLFEYFSETQRNKGNFPGRFSGRQFSNSRSEMNVSTLELGDSALYLCASSLKSEQYFGPGTRLTVT.